This passage covers 2 T cell receptor beta chains from one sample sequenced in a study of blood T cells in healthy people across ages. Through a sample-barcoded 5' primer and a J-beta primer mix, a second PCR was run for roughly 6 to 12 cycles. From the 5' RACE reads, TCRdb called clonotypes with MiXCR, one entry per CDR3 protein. This table holds about 760,000 distinct CDR3 sequences, 25% found once. These same data were also listed under a study on T cells of mothers and their children.

Material for sequencing was blood. These receptors were obtained from a boy under 18 in good health.

The chain carries TRBV20-1 and TRBJ2-5; maybe TRBD2 (5 bases). The CDR3 contains 15 residues. The germline V gene has CDR1 DFQATT and CDR2 SNEGSKA (reference sequence). Trimming shortened V by 6 bases and J by 4 bases, and 21 bases separated the two germline ends. CDR3 DNA sequence: TGCAGTGCGCTCCATGGGCGGGCCTCGGGAGAGACCCAGTACTTC. Its translation is CSALHGRASGETQYF.

The V gene is TRBV6-5, the J gene TRBJ1-3; 7 nucleotides align to TRBD1. V was pared by 2 bases and J by 4 bases, with 5 bases of the junction left unmatched. Germline loops: CDR1 MNHEY, CDR2 SVGAGI. This CDR3 region has 15 residues. CDR3 in DNA: TGTGCCAGCAGTTACGATCCGGGACAGGGAAACACCATATATTTT. Its protein is CASSYDPGQGNTIYF.